This TCR beta chain emerged from a study of T cell responses to AZD1222 COVID-19 vaccine. Study-level results: Regions left unmutated in variants are reportedly the target of nearly half of spike-specific TCRs. Spike-wide coverage was observed for vaccine-associated CD4 TCRs, with dominant responses at 160-218 and 743-854.

Of note for this clone: Antigen unknown.

The data were produced by immunoSEQ multiplex PCR, yet TCRdb's version contains in-frame clones alone and is incomplete. Of 150,000 to 250,000 clones in the sample, roughly 92% were seen once. The specimen was peripheral blood, collected 28 days after the second AZD1222 dose. This clonotype was obtained from an adult who received the AZD1222 COVID-19 vaccine.

CDR3 protein: CASSLDRTNTEAFF. As DNA, the CDR3 is TGTGCCAGCAGTCTAGACAGAACGAACACTGAAGCTTTCTTT. The chain joins TRBV28 to TRBJ1-1, with D possibly matching TRBD1 (5 bases). There are 14 residues in the CDR3. Germline assignment: CDR1 MDHEN and CDR2 SYDVKM. Trimming took off 5 bases at V and 1 base at J, with 11 bases between the two ends.